What follows are 27 T cell receptor beta chains derived from one specimen sequenced in a study of OX40 agonist ivuxolimab in advanced cancers. TCRdb's table, derived via immunoSEQ multiplex PCR, lists solely in-frame clones and lacks some. The sample carries 70,000 or so clones, around 84% recorded once. Sample: CD4+ or CD8+ T cells sorted from blood, taken in a trial of the OX40 agonist ivuxolimab. All receptors derive from an adult with an advanced solid tumor such as melanoma, head and neck, liver or kidney cancer.

The chain joins TRBV5-1 to TRBJ2-3, with 10 bases lining up with TRBD2. This CDR3 contains 17 residues. The V and J ends lost 0 bases and 0 bases, in that order; junction bases with no gene match: 4. Germline V gene sequence: CDR1 SGHRS, CDR2 YFSETQ. Here the CDR3 reads CASSLATSGLSTDTQYF. For the CDR3, the DNA is TGCGCCAGCAGCTTGGCGACTAGCGGGCTGAGCACAGATACGCAGTATTTT.

The rearrangement links TRBV19 to TRBJ1-2, with 7 positions matching TRBD1. The CDR3 has 12 residues. Trimming cost V 5 bases and J 8 bases; bases outside gene matches: 5. The germline CDR1 and CDR2 sequences are LNHDA and SQIVND (reference sequence). CDR3 DNA: TGTGCCAGTAGTCTCCGACAGGGAGGCTACACCTTC. Translating gives CASSLRQGGYTF. The full variable domain, with the rest looked up from reference TRBV19 and TRBJ1-2, is DGGITQSPKYLFRKEGQNVTLSCEQNLNHDAMYWYRQDPGQGLRLIYYSQIVNDFQKGDIAEGYSVSREKKESFPLTVTSAQKNPTAFYLCASSLRQGGYTFGSGTRLTVV.

The V and J genes are TRBV27 and TRBJ2-5, with 11 bases matching TRBD1. The CDR3 has 15 residues. The ends lost 4 bases at V and 5 bases at J; junction bases unmatched: 6. Germline V lookup: CDR1 MNHEY, CDR2 SMNVEV (reference sequence). CDR3 nucleotides: TGTGCCAGCAGTTGGGACAGGGGGTTCGTCGAGACCCAGTACTTC. Amino acid sequence: CASSWDRGFVETQYF.

The chain has TRBV19 and TRBJ2-5; a weak D match, TRBD2 (6 bases). This CDR3 contains 14 residues. Trimming took 4 bases from V and 2 from J, leaving 11 bases between them. The germline V gene encodes CDR1 LNHDA and CDR2 SQIVND (reference sequence). The CDR3 sequence is CASSSGGEQETQYF. In nucleotides, the CDR3 is TGTGCCAGTAGTAGTGGCGGGGAACAAGAGACCCAGTACTTC.

The gene calls are TRBV6-5 and TRBJ2-5, with 10 bases matching TRBD1. The DNA end favors TRBJ2-7, so the J call may be wrong. The germline V gene has CDR1 MNHEY and CDR2 SVGAGI. CDR3 length: 15 residues. The CDR3 region is CASSTSRTGGYEQYF. The CDR3 DNA is TGTGCCAGCAGTACATCCCGGACAGGGGGCTACGAGCAGTACTTC.

V is TRBV4-1 and J is TRBJ1-1; D is unresolved. This CDR3 contains 13 residues. Germline assignment: CDR1 MGHRA and CDR2 YSYEKL. Trimming shortened V by 4 bases and J by 4 bases, and 10 bases separated the two germline ends. Here the CDR3 DNA reads TGCGCCAGCAGCCCCCTTCATGGCACTGAAGCTTTCTTT. Translated: CASSPLHGTEAFF.

The genes are TRBV5-1 and TRBJ2-2; D tentatively fits TRBD1 or TRBD2 (6 bases each). Germline loops: CDR1 SGHRS, CDR2 YFSETQ. This CDR3 region has 16 residues. V gave up 1 base and J gave up 4 bases, with 14 bases separating them. CDR3 amino acids: CASSLRGQGSTGELFF. CDR3 sequence (DNA): TGCGCCAGCAGCTTGCGGGGGCAGGGAAGCACCGGGGAGCTGTTTTTT. Together with reference TRBV5-1 and TRBJ2-2, the CDR3 gives the full variable domain: KAGVTQTPRYLIKTRGQQVTLSCSPISGHRSVSWYQQTPGQGLQFLFEYFSETQRNKGNFPGRFSGRQFSNSRSEMNVSTLELGDSALYLCASSLRGQGSTGELFFGEGSRLTVL.

The V and J genes are TRBV5-1 and TRBJ2-2, with 7 nucleotides matching TRBD1. Trimming removed 4 bases from V and 2 bases from J; junction bases left unmatched: 8. This CDR3 has 16 amino acids. Germline V CDR1 and CDR2: SGHRS, YFSETQ. The CDR3 spells CASSSSRDSNTGELFF. CDR3 in DNA: TGCGCCAGCAGCAGCAGCCGGGACAGTAACACCGGGGAGCTGTTTTTT.

The rearrangement joins TRBV5-1 to TRBJ2-7, with 7 bases that match TRBD2. This CDR3 is 14 amino acids long. The germline V gene has CDR1 SGHRS and CDR2 YFSETQ. The ends lost 5 bases at V and 5 bases at J; junction bases unmatched: 10. As DNA, the CDR3 is TGCGCCAGCAGAAGGCGGGAGATTTGGGACGAGCAGTACTTC. This sequence encodes CASRRREIWDEQYF.

The CDR3 DNA is TGCAACCCAAGATGCTGTTCGGGGGAGCAGTTCTTC. Translated, it gives CNPRCCSGEQFF. This rearrangement joins TRBV29-1 to TRBJ2-1, with D possibly matching TRBD2 (5 bases). Germline V gene lookup returns CDR1 SQVTM and CDR2 ANQGSEA. The CDR3 has 12 amino acids.

V usage is TRBV5-1 and J usage is TRBJ2-7; D unresolved. CDR3 length: 14 amino acids. Germline V lookup: CDR1 SGHRS, CDR2 YFSETQ. V lost 0 bases and J 0 bases, leaving 7 bases between the germline ends. In DNA, the CDR3 is TGCGCCAGCAGCTTGGCCAGAAGCTCCTACGAGCAGTACTTC. Protein: CASSLARSSYEQYF.

This clone was seen more than once but under ten times. The chain has TRBV7-9 and TRBJ2-7; perhaps TRBD2 as D (5 bases). Looked up from germline, CDR1 is SEHNR and CDR2 is FQNEAQ (reference sequence). This CDR3 contains 14 residues. Trimming took off 3 bases at V and 3 bases at J, with 12 bases between the two ends. CDR3: CASSLGDQFYEQYF. For the CDR3, the DNA is TGTGCCAGCAGCTTGGGAGACCAGTTCTACGAGCAGTACTTC.

The chain carries TRBV4-1 and TRBJ2-7; 11 bases are a match to TRBD2. The CDR3 totals 16 residues. Looked up from germline, CDR1 is MGHRA and CDR2 is YSYEKL. The V gene end was trimmed by 4 bases and the J gene end by 0 bases; junction bases not matched to a gene: 5. The CDR3 reads CASSRGTSGSSYEQYF. CDR3 coding DNA: TGCGCCAGCAGCCGAGGGACTAGCGGAAGCTCCTACGAGCAGTACTTC.

The J gene is TRBJ2-3, the V gene TRBV5-6; no firm D call. There are 12 residues in the CDR3. Germline values: CDR1 SGHDT, CDR2 YYEEEE. Trimming stripped 1 base from V and 8 bases from J, with 8 bases between. The DNA of the CDR3 is TGTGCCAGCAGCTTGCGCGTGGGTACGCAGTATTTT. Its protein is CASSLRVGTQYF.

This clone showed up just once. The chain carries TRBV7-9 and TRBJ2-1; perhaps TRBD2 as D (6 bases). The CDR3 totals 13 residues. The V end was cut by 7 bases, the J end by 15 bases, with 22 bases between. Germline CDR1 is SEHNR and CDR2 is FQNEAQ (reference sequence). The CDR3 protein is CASTVAGLQVTFF. The CDR3 nucleotides are TGTGCCAGCACAGTGGCGGGACTCCAAGTTACGTTCTTC.

The chain couples TRBV5-8 to TRBJ2-7; 10 bases are a match to TRBD2. This CDR3 comprises 13 residues. Germline CDR1 is SGHTS and CDR2 is YDEGEE. The junction had 10 bases not matched to a gene; V was cut back by 9 bases and J by 7 bases. CDR3 protein: CAIRTSGLGEQYF. Written as DNA, the CDR3 is TGTGCCATACGGACTAGCGGCCTCGGTGAGCAGTACTTC.

V is TRBV28 and J is TRBJ2-7; 9 positions match TRBD2. The CDR3 sequence is 20 residues long. The germline V gene has CDR1 MDHEN and CDR2 SYDVKM. Trimming at V came to 4 bases and at J to 3 bases, leaving 22 bases not matched to a gene. CDR3 residues: CASSSRSGTSMMGFLYEQYF. The CDR3 bases are TGTGCCAGCAGTTCCCGGTCCGGGACTAGCATGATGGGGTTCCTCTACGAGCAGTACTTC.

This chain links TRBV6-5 with TRBJ1-1; D unresolved. Germline values: CDR1 MNHEY, CDR2 SVGAGI. CDR3 length equals 15 residues. V was pared by 1 base and J by 1 base, with 10 bases between. DNA of the CDR3: TGTGCCAGCAGTTACTGGGGTGTCCAGAACACTGAAGCTTTCTTT. Translating gives CASSYWGVQNTEAFF.

The J gene is TRBJ2-7, the V gene TRBV2; D might be TRBD1 (5 bases). V lost 7 bases, J lost 0 bases, and 13 bases lay in between. The CDR3 has 14 residues. Germline V gene sequence: CDR1 SNHLY, CDR2 FYNNEI. CDR3 coding DNA: TGTGCCAGCAAGGACACCTGGGGCTCCTACGAGCAGTACTTC. Protein product: CASKDTWGSYEQYF.

The rearrangement uses TRBV29-1 and TRBJ1-3; D remains unclear. The V gene lost 2 bases and the J gene lost 4 bases, with 9 bases spanning the gap. CDR1 is SQVTM, CDR2 ANQGSEA, per germline. The CDR3 loop spans 13 amino acids. CDR3 residues: CSVESESGNTIYF. The CDR3 DNA reads as TGCAGCGTTGAATCGGAATCCGGAAACACCATATATTTT. The full variable domain, rest sourced from reference TRBV29-1 and TRBJ1-3, is SAVISQKPSRDICQRGTSLTIQCQVDSQVTMMFWYRQQPGQSLTLIATANQGSEATYESGFVIDKFPISRPNLTFSTLTVSNMSPEDSSIYLCSVESESGNTIYFGEGSWLTVV.

This sequence joins TRBV19 and TRBJ1-4; D is ambiguous. Germline V gene data show CDR1 as LNHDA and CDR2 as SQIVND (reference sequence). Trimming took 8 bases from V and 0 from J, leaving 13 bases between them. The CDR3 is 15 amino acids. The CDR3 protein is CASQTEATTNEKLFF. CDR3 nucleotide sequence: TGTGCCAGTCAAACAGAGGCTACAACTAATGAAAAACTGTTTTTT.

The rearrangement uses TRBV4-1 and TRBJ2-7, with D unclear. Germline V gives CDR1 MGHRA, CDR2 YSYEKL. The CDR3 runs to 16 residues. Trimming cost V 2 bases and J 2 bases, with 16 bases left between them. The CDR3 coding sequence is TGCGCCAGCAGCCAAATCCACTTACCGGGCCCCTACGAGCAGTACTTC. It translates to CASSQIHLPGPYEQYF.

This clone was seen just once. The V gene is TRBV11-3, the J gene TRBJ2-2; D ambiguous. Trimming left V 3 bases short and J 3 bases short, with 5 bases between. The CDR3 length is 13 residues. Germline values: CDR1 SGHNT, CDR2 YENEEA. This chain's CDR3 is CASSFTDTGELFF. CDR3 in DNA: TGTGCCAGCAGCTTTACAGACACCGGGGAGCTGTTTTTT.

The rearrangement joins TRBV5-1 to TRBJ2-7; 7 positions match TRBD1. CDR1 SGHRS and CDR2 YFSETQ come from the germline V gene. There are 15 residues in the CDR3. The V and J ends lost 0 bases and 2 bases, in that order; junction bases with no gene match: 5. In DNA form, the CDR3 reads TGCGCCAGCAGCTTGGGACAGGGACCTCCCTACGAGCAGTACTTC. Its translation is CASSLGQGPPYEQYF.

The rearrangement joins TRBV2 to TRBJ2-5; TRBD2 agrees at 7 bases. Looked up from germline, CDR1 is SNHLY and CDR2 is FYNNEI. Unmatched junction bases numbered 0, after V lost 6 bases and J lost 5 bases. The CDR3 has 11 amino acids. CDR3 amino acids: CASRGGETQYF. As DNA, the CDR3 is TGTGCCAGCAGGGGAGGGGAGACCCAGTACTTC.

The rearrangement uses TRBV6-1 and TRBJ1-5, with 8 bases identical to TRBD1. Per germline, CDR1 MNHNS and CDR2 SASEGT. The CDR3 extends over 14 amino acids. J gave up 4 bases and V 5 bases, and 4 bases lay outside the gene matches. DNA for the CDR3: TGTGCCAGCAGTCGGACAGGGCAAAATCAGCCCCAGCATTTT. Its translation: CASSRTGQNQPQHF.

This clone showed up just once. J is TRBJ2-3 and V is TRBV28; 9 bases are a match to TRBD2. The CDR3 has 17 residues. V was clipped by 2 bases and J by 0 bases; unmatched bases: 6. The germline V gene has CDR1 MDHEN and CDR2 SYDVKM. The CDR3 DNA is TGTGCCAGCAGTTTAATAAGGCTAGCGGGGAGCACAGATACGCAGTATTTT. Translation: CASSLIRLAGSTDTQYF. Complete variable domain (other parts from reference TRBV28 and TRBJ2-3): DVKVTQSSRYLVKRTGEKVFLECVQDMDHENMFWYRQDPGLGLRLIYFSYDVKMKEKGDIPEGYSVSREKKERFSLILESASTNQTSMYLCASSLIRLAGSTDTQYFGPGTRLTVL.